The 21 T cell receptor beta chains in this list originate from one sample, sequenced in a study of cytomegalovirus exposure and HLA in healthy donors. The PCR contained 60 Vbeta and 13 Jbeta primers. Libraries were prepared by immunoSEQ multiplex PCR; TCRdb keeps only in-frame clonotypes and omits some of them. The sample consists of 150,000 to 200,000 clones, roughly four fifths of them appearing once. Sequencing was done on a sample of PBMCs. The receptor set was obtained from a man younger than 35 in good health and CMV-seronegative.

This sequence joins TRBV30 and TRBJ2-1; a possible D gene is TRBD2 (6 bases). The V and J ends lost 0 bases and 9 bases respectively, with 12 bases between them. This CDR3 is 13 amino acids long. From germline, CDR1 is GTSNPN and CDR2 SVGIG (reference sequence). CDR3 sequence: CAWSVRGGTEQFF. CDR3 nucleotide sequence: TGTGCCTGGAGTGTCCGGGGCGGGACTGAGCAGTTCTTC.

The chain has TRBV28 and TRBJ1-1, with D possibly TRBD1 on 6 matching bases. This CDR3 region has 15 residues. Trimming removed 10 bases from V and 0 bases from J, with 18 bases in between. Germline V gene data show CDR1 as MDHEN and CDR2 as SYDVKM. CDR3 coding DNA: TGTGCCACAATCCCGGGGGGGGCCCTGAACACTGAAGCTTTCTTT. This codes for CATIPGGALNTEAFF.

V gene TRBV25-1 combines with J gene TRBJ2-7; 15 bases align to TRBD2. Germline lookup yields CDR1 MGHDK and CDR2 SYGVNS. The trim removed 4 bases at V and 3 bases at J, leaving 10 bases unmatched. The CDR3 contains 18 residues. The CDR3 coding sequence is TGTGCCAGCAGTGGTACGGGACTAGCGGGAGGAGGGGTCTACGAGCAGTACTTC. It specifies CASSGTGLAGGGVYEQYF.

This chain's CDR3 is CASSPSRDPSSYEQYF. The CDR3 DNA reads TGTGCCAGCAGTCCCTCCCGGGATCCGTCTTCCTACGAGCAGTACTTC. The chain carries TRBV25-1 and TRBJ2-5; D possibly corresponds to TRBD2 (5 bases). The J call may be wrong; the DNA end is better matched by TRBJ2-7. CDR1 and CDR2 from the germline V gene are MGHDK and SYGVNS. This CDR3 comprises 16 residues.

The gene calls are TRBV5-4 and TRBJ2-7; TRBD1 agrees at 11 bases. V was clipped by 4 bases and J by 4 bases; unmatched bases: 13. Germline V gene sequence: CDR1 SGHNT, CDR2 YYREEE (reference sequence). This CDR3 contains 17 residues. CDR3 loop: CASSPASDRGLRYEQYF. In DNA, the CDR3 is TGTGCCAGCAGCCCTGCTTCGGACAGGGGGCTTAGGTACGAGCAGTACTTC.

This clone was picked up a small number of times. The gene calls are TRBV28 and TRBJ1-5; D is ambiguous. Trimming stripped 4 bases from V and 4 bases from J, with 14 bases between. The CDR3 length is 15 residues. From germline, CDR1 is MDHEN and CDR2 SYDVKM. The CDR3 sequence is CASSSPLAPNQPQHF. The CDR3 bases are TGTGCCAGCAGTTCCCCTCTGGCACCAAATCAGCCCCAGCATTTT.

The chain links TRBV5-6 to TRBJ2-2; no reliable D call. Germline loops: CDR1 SGHDT, CDR2 YYEEEE. Trimming left V 2 bases short and J 3 bases short, with 11 bases between. This CDR3 is built from 15 residues. The CDR3 protein is CASSFVADYTGELFF. The CDR3, as DNA: TGTGCCAGCAGCTTCGTAGCAGATTACACCGGGGAGCTGTTTTTT.

This clone has only a few counts. The chain has TRBV7-6 and TRBJ1-1, with 7 bases identical to TRBD1. This CDR3 spans 14 amino acids. V dropped 4 bases and J dropped 3; count of bases not matched to a gene: 5. Germline-derived CDR1 and CDR2 are SGHVS and FNYEAQ. CDR3 loop: CASSSDRVDTEAFF. The CDR3 nucleotides are TGTGCCAGCAGCTCCGACAGGGTGGACACTGAAGCTTTCTTT.

The CDR3 sequence is CASCRTSGAFNEQFF. The CDR3 DNA follows: TGTGCCAGCTGTAGAACTAGCGGGGCTTTCAATGAGCAGTTCTTC. The rearrangement joins TRBV2 to TRBJ2-1, with 10 bases identical to TRBD2. The CDR3 is 15 amino acids. Losses at the gene ends were 8 bases for V and 6 bases for J; bases not matched to a gene: 10. The V gene's germline CDR1 is SNHLY and CDR2 FYNNEI. The entire variable domain, with the rest obtained from reference TRBV2 and TRBJ2-1, is as follows: EPEVTQTPSHQVTQMGQEVILRCVPISNHLYFYWYRQILGQKVEFLVSFYNNEISEKSEIFDDQFSVERPDGSNFTLKIRSTKLEDSAMYFCASCRTSGAFNEQFFGPGTRLTVL.

The rearrangement links TRBV7-9 to TRBJ1-2; the match to TRBD1 covers 7 bases. Germline values: CDR1 SEHNR, CDR2 FQNEAQ (reference sequence). V lost 1 base to trimming and J lost 4 bases; unmatched junction nucleotides: 0. This CDR3 region has 13 residues. The CDR3 nucleotides read TGTGCCAGCAGCTTAGGGACAGGCTATGGCTACACCTTC. Residues: CASSLGTGYGYTF.

This clone was found a few times. The V call is TRBV6-5, the J call TRBJ1-1; D is ambiguous. This CDR3 contains 14 residues. Between the trimmed V and J ends, which lost 0 bases and 1 base, there was a span of 6 bases. Germline loops: CDR1 MNHEY, CDR2 SVGAGI. CDR3 region: CASSYSNRNTEAFF. CDR3 bases: TGTGCCAGCAGTTACTCAAACAGGAACACTGAAGCTTTCTTT.

The chain uses TRBV7-9 and TRBJ2-2; 9 nucleotides match TRBD2. Losses at the gene ends were 5 bases for V and 6 bases for J; bases not matched to a gene: 4. Looked up from germline, CDR1 is SEHNR and CDR2 is FQNEAQ (reference sequence). The CDR3 is 14 residues long. DNA of the CDR3: TGTGCCAGCAGCCCGCAGCGGGAGGCCGGGGAGCTGTTTTTT. As protein: CASSPQREAGELFF.

This clone was picked up one time. This chain connects TRBV27 to TRBJ2-7, with 9 bases matching TRBD2. The CDR3 extends over 15 amino acids. Looked up from germline, CDR1 is MNHEY and CDR2 is SMNVEV (reference sequence). V dropped 5 bases and J dropped 3; count of bases not matched to a gene: 8. CDR3 in amino acids: CASSSGRILNYEQYF. In nucleotides, the CDR3 is TGTGCCAGCAGTAGCGGGAGGATCCTCAACTACGAGCAGTACTTC.

V gene TRBV7-2 combines with J gene TRBJ2-3; D is perhaps TRBD2 (5 bases). V lost 5 bases to trimming and J lost 4 bases, with 10 bases between them. Germline CDR1 reads SGHTA; CDR2 reads FQGNSA. The CDR3 sequence is 13 residues long. The CDR3 reads CASSPAGPDTQYF. The DNA of the CDR3 is TGTGCCAGCAGCCCCGCGGGCCCAGATACGCAGTATTTT.

This clone has just a few counts. The chain is built from TRBV6-1 and TRBJ1-5, with 7 bases lining up with TRBD1. Germline-derived CDR1 and CDR2 are MNHNS and SASEGT. CDR3 size: 18 residues. Unmatched junction bases numbered 11, after V lost 3 bases and J lost 0 bases. DNA of the CDR3: TGTGCCAGCAGTGATGGTATGGCAGGGGGAAATAGCAATCAGCCCCAGCATTTT. It yields the protein CASSDGMAGGNSNQPQHF.

In its sample, this clone was seen a few times. The chain couples TRBV11-2 to TRBJ2-5; TRBD2 is a possible D gene (7 bases). The CDR3 sequence is 17 residues long. CDR1 and CDR2 (germline): SGHAT, FQNNGV. V dropped 1 base and J dropped 2 bases, with 17 bases sitting between them. DNA of the CDR3: TGTGCCAGCAGCTTAGTTTCCGGGGGGCCCCCGCAAGAGACCCAGTACTTC. It encodes CASSLVSGGPPQETQYF.

The chain uses TRBV4-3 and TRBJ2-7; 12 bases line up with TRBD1. In germline, CDR1 is LGHNA, CDR2 YSLEER. V lost 3 bases to trimming and J lost 3 bases; unmatched junction nucleotides: 9. The CDR3 is made up of 17 amino acids. The CDR3 loop is CASSQDPGQGAHYEQYF. The CDR3 coding sequence is TGCGCCAGCAGCCAGGACCCGGGACAGGGGGCTCACTACGAGCAGTACTTC.

The chain couples TRBV2 to TRBJ2-6, with 9 positions matching TRBD2. CDR3 length: 16 amino acids. J lost 11 bases, V lost 6 bases, and 14 bases had no gene match. The germline V gene has CDR1 SNHLY and CDR2 FYNNEI. The CDR3 DNA reads TGTGCCAGCAGCCCAGCGGGGGGACGGAATCAGTACGTCCTGACTTTC. Its protein is CASSPAGGRNQYVLTF.

This clone was counted once. V is TRBV19 and J is TRBJ1-5; D remains unclear. V lost 3 bases and J 1 base, leaving 10 bases between the germline ends. Germline lookup yields CDR1 LNHDA and CDR2 SQIVND (reference sequence). CDR3 size: 15 residues. CDR3 DNA: TGTGCCAGTAGTATGAGCAGGCCGAGCAATCAGCCCCAGCATTTT. It codes for CASSMSRPSNQPQHF.

A remark on this clone: The junction does not match germline at one end; this may be a read error. This sequence joins TRBV7-9 and TRBJ1-1, with a possible D match to TRBD1 (5 bases). CDR1 is SEHNR, CDR2 FQNEAQ, per germline (reference sequence). The CDR3 is 12 residues long. This CDR3 reads CSSSFGRGEAFF. The CDR3 DNA follows: TGTTCCAGCAGCTTTGGTAGGGGCGAAGCTTTCTTT. The full variable domain, with the rest looked up from reference TRBV7-9 and TRBJ1-1, is DTGVSQNPRHKITKRGQNVTFRCDPISEHNRLYWYRQTLGQGPEFLTYFQNEAQLEKSRLLSDRFSAERPKGSFSTLEIQRTEQGDSAMYLCSSSFGRGEAFFGQGTRLTVV.

V and J are TRBV30 and TRBJ1-5; D is uncertain. This CDR3 contains 17 residues. Germline-derived CDR1 and CDR2 are GTSNPN and SVGIG (reference sequence). Trimming took 0 bases from V and 0 from J, leaving 15 bases between them. CDR3 sequence: CAWSVEGTVYSNQPQHF. The DNA of the CDR3 is TGTGCCTGGAGTGTGGAGGGAACAGTCTATAGCAATCAGCCCCAGCATTTT.